The 18 T cell receptor beta chains presented below share a single source sample, sequenced in a study of CD8+CD57+ T cells in acquired aplastic anemia. The sequenced patients had an expansion of CD8+CD57+ cells seen by flow cytometry. Genomic DNA, serving as template, underwent TCR beta VDJ and CDR3 profiling. Each CDR3 protein is one row after TCRdb ran MiXCR on the reads. The sample lists hundreds of thousands of distinct CDR3 sequences, roughly 80% seen once, with less than 50% in the top ten. The sequencing input was sorted CD4+, CD8+, or CD8+CD57+ T cells (not recorded which) from PBMCs. These receptors were taken from a human donor with aplastic anemia.

The CDR3 here is CASSASGQGYTF. In DNA, the CDR3 is TGTGCCAGCAGCGCCTCAGGGCAGGGCTACACCTTC. The chain joins TRBV9 to TRBJ1-2; perhaps TRBD1 as D (5 bases). Germline V lookup: CDR1 SGDLS, CDR2 YYNGEE. The CDR3 spans 12 residues. With 3 bases removed from V and 8 bases from J, the gap between germline ends came to 11 bases.

This clonotype came up a few times. CDR3 coding DNA: TGTGCCAGCAGCCCCAGGGCAGGGTTTGTCTATGGCTACACCTTC. Translating gives CASSPRAGFVYGYTF. The chain uses TRBV7-9 and TRBJ1-2; TRBD1 might be the D (5 bases). CDR1 SEHNR and CDR2 FQNEAQ come from the germline V gene (reference sequence). CDR3 size: 15 residues. V was pared by 5 bases and J by 4 bases, with 17 bases between.

This clonotype was observed a few times. The gene calls are TRBV7-8 and TRBJ2-5; maybe TRBD1 (6 bases). The V gene's germline CDR1 is SGHVS and CDR2 FQNEAQ. The ends were cut back, 5 bases at V and 4 bases at J, with 17 bases in the middle. This CDR3 contains 15 residues. CDR3 coding DNA: TGTGCCAGCAGCCCAGTAGGGGGACCAGGAGAGACCCAGTACTTC. Translating gives CASSPVGGPGETQYF.

The chain carries TRBV9 and TRBJ1-2; D is unclear. The germline CDR1 and CDR2 sequences are SGDLS and YYNGEE. Deletions cut 6 bases from V and 10 bases from J, with 13 bases between. This CDR3 spans 11 amino acids. The CDR3 loop is CASTQDGLYTF. The CDR3 coding sequence is TGTGCCAGCACCCAAGACGGACTCTACACCTTC.

CDR3 nucleotides: TGTGCCAGCAGTGAAAATGGTGGGGGTGAGACCCAGTACTTC. Translating gives CASSENGGGETQYF. V and J are TRBV2 and TRBJ2-5, with D perhaps TRBD1 or TRBD2 (5 bases each). The V gene lost 2 bases and the J gene lost 5 bases, with 12 bases spanning the gap. Germline CDR1 SNHLY, CDR2 FYNNEI. The CDR3 extends over 14 amino acids. Full variable domain (remainder filled in from reference TRBV2 and TRBJ2-5): EPEVTQTPSHQVTQMGQEVILRCVPISNHLYFYWYRQILGQKVEFLVSFYNNEISEKSEIFDDQFSVERPDGSNFTLKIRSTKLEDSAMYFCASSENGGGETQYFGPGTRLLVL.

The rearrangement joins TRBV7-9 to TRBJ2-3, with 10 bases lining up with TRBD1. The DNA end favors TRBJ2-7, so the J call may be wrong. Germline CDR1 reads SEHNR; CDR2 reads FQNEAQ (reference sequence). This CDR3 is 12 amino acids long. The CDR3 reads CAGQGGCETQYF. DNA for the CDR3: TGTGCCGGACAGGGGGGTTGCGAGACGCAGTACTTC.

The chain carries TRBV7-8 and TRBJ2-5, with 7 bases matching TRBD1. With 3 bases clipped from V and 14 bases from J, the junction kept 18 bases outside the gene matches. The CDR3 loop spans 15 amino acids. Germline V CDR1 and CDR2: SGHVS, FQNEAQ. The CDR3 loop is CASSFRPNGTALSYF. The CDR3 DNA sequence: TGTGCCAGCAGCTTTCGTCCAAACGGGACAGCGCTTTCCTACTTC.

Details on this clonotype: The CDR3 does not close with the conserved phenylalanine or tryptophan, likely indicating a read error. The DNA is left out, because the CDR3 cannot be placed on it with certainty; the CDR3 is given as TCRdb lists it. The genes are TRBV29-1 and TRBJ2-6; TRBD1 is the table's D call and was not checked against the DNA. Germline V gene data show CDR1 as SQVTM and CDR2 as ANQGSEA. The CDR3 is made up of 17 amino acids, end residues included. This CDR3 is CSATRTESTDTQYFRTC.

This clonotype came up a few times. This chain links TRBV24-1 with TRBJ2-3, with D maybe TRBD2 (5 bases). Germline-derived CDR1 and CDR2 are KGHDR and SFDVKD. V dropped 5 bases and J dropped 1 base, with 15 bases sitting between them. The CDR3 covers 16 residues. CDR3 amino acids: CATSGFHEEGTDTQYF. The CDR3 region has the DNA TGTGCCACCAGTGGCTTTCACGAGGAGGGCACAGATACGCAGTATTTT.

The chain combines TRBV20-1 with TRBJ2-1; tentatively, D is TRBD2 (7 bases). The CDR3 has 15 amino acids. CDR1 and CDR2 (germline): DFQATT, SNEGSKA (reference sequence). The V end was cut by 3 bases, the J end by 2 bases, with 14 bases between. As DNA, the CDR3 is TGCAGTGCTAGGATATCCGGGGGGCCCTACAATGAGCAGTTCTTC. Protein sequence: CSARISGGPYNEQFF.

V gene TRBV9 combines with J gene TRBJ2-7; D not certain. The CDR3 is 12 residues long. CDR1 is SGDLS, CDR2 YYNGEE, per germline. Trimming took off 4 bases at V and 5 bases at J, with 10 bases between the two ends. The CDR3 nucleotides read TGTGCCAGCAGCTTAGCTGGGAACGAGCAGTACGTC. Translation gives CASSLAGNEQYV.

This chain uses TRBV7-9 with TRBJ2-6; the D gene could be TRBD1 or TRBD2 (7 bases each). Deletions cut 4 bases from V and 15 bases from J, with 25 bases between. This CDR3 has 16 residues. CDR1 is SEHNR and CDR2 is FQNEAQ in the germline V gene (reference sequence). The chain's CDR3 is CASSSGGGSRNQPLTF. In nucleotides, the CDR3 is TGTGCCAGCAGCTCAGGGGGGGGCAGCCGCAATCAGCCCCTGACTTTC.

This clonotype was counted ten times or more. V gene TRBV20-1 combines with J gene TRBJ2-5; 7 bases line up with TRBD1. In germline, CDR1 is DFQATT, CDR2 SNEGSKA (reference sequence). The CDR3 totals 14 residues. J lost 1 base, V lost 1 base, and 3 bases had no gene match. The CDR3 DNA reads TGCAGTGCTAGAGCGGGACAGCCCCAAGAGACCCAGTACTTC. Residues: CSARAGQPQETQYF.

V usage is TRBV7-2 and J usage is TRBJ1-6, with D tentatively TRBD1 (5 bases). The CDR3 runs 13 residues. V lost 5 bases and J lost 13, with 15 bases in between. Looked up from germline, CDR1 is SGHTA and CDR2 is FQGNSA. This CDR3 is CASSVGSGGPLHF. For the CDR3, the DNA is TGTGCCAGCAGCGTAGGTTCTGGGGGGCCCCTCCACTTT.

Remarks on this clonotype: The junction does not match germline at one end; this may be a read error. The V call is TRBV7-2, the J call TRBJ2-5; either TRBD1 or TRBD2 may supply D (5 bases each). CDR1 is SGHTA and CDR2 is FQGNSA in the germline V gene. The CDR3 is made up of 14 amino acids. The CDR3 DNA is TGTGCCAGCAGCTTAGGTGGCGAGCAAGGGACCCACAACTTC. Translating it yields CASSLGGEQGTHNF.

On this clonotype: A read error may produce the germline difference seen at one junction end. The rearrangement links TRBV7-9 to TRBJ2-7, with D perhaps TRBD2 (6 bases). Per the germline V gene, CDR1 is SEHNR and CDR2 is FQNEAQ (reference sequence). The CDR3 is made up of 8 amino acids. CDR3 in DNA: TGTGCCAGCGGCTTGGAGGGTTTC. Its translation is CASGLEGF.

This chain joins TRBV9 and TRBJ1-2; D is unresolved. The CDR3 covers 13 residues. Trimming removed 6 bases at V and 2 bases at J, with 11 bases between. Germline V gene data show CDR1 as SGDLS and CDR2 as YYNGEE. CDR3 amino acids: CASTDTSNYGYTF. As DNA, the CDR3 is TGTGCCAGCACCGACACAAGCAACTATGGCTACACCTTC.

The rearrangement links TRBV7-8 to TRBJ2-7; perhaps TRBD1 as D (6 bases). The V end was cut by 1 base, the J end by 4 bases, with 8 bases between. The V gene's germline CDR1 is SGHVS and CDR2 FQNEAQ. This CDR3 spans 13 amino acids. Here the CDR3 DNA reads TGTGCCAGCAGCTTAGTTGGGACATACGAGCAGTACTTC. It translates to CASSLVGTYEQYF.